This T cell receptor (beta chain) was observed in a study of CD8 T cells in ankylosing spondylitis. Quantitative 5'-RACE with molecular barcodes was used to make the TCR beta libraries. TCRdb re-derived calls from the 5' RACE reads in MiXCR, one entry per CDR3 protein. The table lists 500,000 to 550,000 distinct CDR3 sequences, about 12% of them singletons, with under 7.5% in the top ten. The CDR3 contains 14 residues. V gave up 4 bases and J gave up 1 base; unmatched junction bases: 3. The germline gives CDR1 LNHDA, CDR2 SQIVND (reference sequence). On this clonotype itself: Its antigen is still unknown.

Study-level findings and limits: Made up of under 10 highly homologous variants, a TCR beta motif appeared characteristic of ankylosing spondylitis blood. Reactive arthritis synovial fluid and blood previously showed some of these motif variants.

The specimen was blood, either unsorted or a sorted T cell fraction (not recorded which). The rearrangement joins TRBV19 to TRBJ2-5; TRBD1 agrees at 7 bases. This clonotype was sampled from a male donor with ankylosing spondylitis. The CDR3 nucleotides are TGTGCCAGTAGTACACAGGGGATCCAAGAGACCCAGTACTTC. Translated, it gives CASSTQGIQETQYF. The full variable domain, with the rest looked up from reference TRBV19 and TRBJ2-5, is DGGITQSPKYLFRKEGQNVTLSCEQNLNHDAMYWYRQDPGQGLRLIYYSQIVNDFQKGDIAEGYSVSREKKESFPLTVTSAQKNPTAFYLCASSTQGIQETQYFGPGTRLLVL.